The rows below give T cell receptor beta chains drawn from one sample of a study of blood T cell repertoires in COVID-19. Some clones are missing from TCRdb's copy, which holds only in-frame ones; the method was immunoSEQ multiplex PCR. The table has a few hundred thousand clones, approximately 91% seen once. Sequencing used PBMCs or T cells enriched from blood (not recorded which). These receptor sequences come from a woman in her 30s who had recovered from COVID-19. CDR3s include the opening cysteine and the closing phenylalanine or tryptophan. A D gene is named only where the DNA matches it firmly. Some rows have no size entry. The others give once, few or many, or a class for an expanded clone.

size	J	D	V	CDR3	DNA
.	TRBJ2-2	.	TRBV27	CASSPVTGELFF	TGTGCCAGCAGCCCCGTCACCGGGGAGCTGTTTTTT
.	TRBJ2-7	.	TRBV6-5	CASSYSADLLVDEQYF	TGTGCCAGCAGTTACTCCGCCGACTTACTGGTGGACGAGCAGTACTTC
.	TRBJ1-2	.	TRBV28	CASSWRQYGYTF	TGTGCCAGCAGTTGGCGACAGTATGGCTACACCTTC
.	TRBJ1-5	.	TRBV7-6	CASSPTPGQSNQPQHF	TGTGCCAGCAGCCCCACCCCCGGACAGAGCAATCAGCCCCAGCATTTT
.	TRBJ1-2	.	TRBV3-1/TRBV3-2	CASSHPGETSYGYTF	TGTGCCAGCAGCCATCCGGGGGAAACTAGCTATGGCTACACCTTC
.	TRBJ2-5	TRBD1	TRBV3-1/TRBV3-2	CASSTRDREETQYF	TGTGCCAGCAGCACCCGGGACAGAGAAGAGACCCAGTACTTC
.	TRBJ1-6	TRBD1	TRBV11-2	CASSPTGGGSPLHF	TGTGCCAGCAGCCCCACAGGGGGCGGTTCACCCCTCCACTTT
.	TRBJ2-1	TRBD2	TRBV11-3	CASSTRGLAGSSYNEQFF	TGTGCCAGCAGCACCAGAGGACTAGCGGGGAGCTCCTACAATGAGCAGTTCTTC
once	TRBJ1-2	.	TRBV6-5	CATQTESYYGYTF	TGTGCCACCCAGACAGAATCCTACTATGGCTACACCTTC
.	TRBJ1-5	.	TRBV23-1	CASSPAGQRDQPQHF	TGCGCCAGCAGTCCAGCCGGACAGCGCGATCAGCCCCAGCATTTT
.	TRBJ2-7	.	TRBV30	CVVGEKGAYEQYF	TGTGTGGTCGGGGAGAAGGGTGCCTACGAGCAGTACTTC
once	TRBJ1-4	TRBD1	TRBV27	CASSPHRTGYSEKLFF	TGTGCCAGCAGTCCACACCGGACAGGGTATTCCGAAAAACTGTTTTTT
.	TRBJ1-2	.	TRBV3-1/TRBV3-2	CASSQDRERGGGYTF	TGTGCCAGCAGCCAAGATCGGGAGAGGGGGGGTGGCTACACCTTC
.	TRBJ2-1	.	TRBV11-2	CASSLLGRHGNEQFF	TGTGCCAGCAGCTTACTTGGCAGGCATGGCAATGAGCAGTTCTTC
.	TRBJ2-2	TRBD2	TRBV2	CASRAQGLAGTGELFF	TGTGCCAGCAGAGCCCAGGGACTAGCGGGCACCGGGGAGCTGTTTTTT